A selection of T cell receptor beta chains follows, all from one sample in a study of cytomegalovirus exposure and HLA in healthy donors. Sequencing was performed with immunoSEQ multiplex PCR; in TCRdb, only in-frame clones are kept and a portion is missing. The data contain more than 140,000 clones, roughly 76% of them singletons. Sequenced sample: PBMCs. These receptors all come from a female donor in good health and CMV-seronegative. The CDR3 runs from the conserved cysteine through the conserved F or W. The D gene is left open where the match is weak. Clone size appears in some rows only: once, few, many, or a class for an expanded clone.

>-|-|TRBJ2-1|TRBV5-1
TGCGCCAGCAGGGAGGTTCAAGGACTTTACAATGAGCAGTTCTTC
CASREVQGLYNEQFF
>TRBD1|-|TRBJ2-7|TRBV28
TGTGCCAGCAGTTTACTGGGACAGGGTCCCTCCTACGAGCAGTACTTC
CASSLLGQGPSYEQYF
>-|-|TRBJ1-5|TRBV6-6
TGTGCCAGCAGACCCTCAGGGGCCCTCAATCAGCCCCAGCATTTT
CASRPSGALNQPQHF
>-|-|TRBJ2-7|TRBV30
TGTGCCTGGAGTGGCGGGGACCAACTAGGGAACGAGCAGTACTTC
CAWSGGDQLGNEQYF
>-|-|TRBJ1-6|TRBV5-1
TGCGCCAGCAGCTTGGGACAGACCAATTCACCCCTCCACTTT
CASSLGQTNSPLHF
>TRBD1|-|TRBJ2-6|TRBV5-1
TGCGCCAGCAGCTTTTTGGGACAGTTGACTTCTGGGGCCAACGTCCTGACTTTC
CASSFLGQLTSGANVLTF
>-|-|TRBJ2-7|TRBV5-1
TGCGCCAGCAGCTTTGACAGTACCTACGAGCAGTACTTC
CASSFDSTYEQYF
>TRBD2|few|TRBJ2-1|TRBV7-3
TGTGCCAGCAGCCCATCGGGACTAGCGGGCGCCAACGATGAGCAGTTCTTC
CASSPSGLAGANDEQFF
>TRBD1|-|TRBJ2-7|TRBV6-5
TGTGCCAGCAAGGGGGCGGGCGAGCAGTACTTC
CASKGAGEQYF
>TRBD1|-|TRBJ2-2|TRBV7-9
TGTGCCAGCAGCTTATCAATGGGACAGGGTTCCGGGGAGCTGTTTTTT
CASSLSMGQGSGELFF
>-|-|TRBJ2-1|TRBV6-4
TGTGCCAGCAGTGACGTGGGCCATTACAATGAGCAGTTCTTC
CASSDVGHYNEQFF
>TRBD1|-|TRBJ2-1|TRBV5-4
TGTGCCAGCAGCCCCTCTACCGGGACAGGGACGGCTGAGCAGTTCTTC
CASSPSTGTGTAEQFF
>TRBD2|few|TRBJ2-1|TRBV5-6
TGTGCCAGCAGCTTAGAGGGGACTAGCGCCACCTTCTTGGAGCAGTTCTTC
CASSLEGTSATFLEQFF
>TRBD2|-|TRBJ2-3|TRBV27
TGTGCCAGCAGTTTATTTAGCGGGAGGGGTACAGATACGCAGTATTTT
CASSLFSGRGTDTQYF
>TRBD1|-|TRBJ1-1|TRBV15
TGTGCCACCAGCAGAGCTACCGGGACAGGGAACACTGAAGCTTTCTTT
CATSRATGTGNTEAFF
>-|-|TRBJ1-3|TRBV27
TGTGCCAGCAGTTTGGAAGGGGAGGTGGGAAACACCATATATTTT
CASSLEGEVGNTIYF
>-|-|TRBJ2-1|TRBV6-5
TGTGCCAGCAGCCGGACCGCCGGGGAGGACAATGAGCAGTTCTTC
CASSRTAGEDNEQFF
>-|-|TRBJ1-5|TRBV2
TGTGCCAGCAGGGGTGGAGGGGCTTGGCAGCCCCAGCATTTT
CASRGGGAWQPQHF
>-|-|TRBJ2-2|TRBV14
TGTGCCAGCAGCCGGAGCCTGAACACCGGGGAGCTGTTTTTT
CASSRSLNTGELFF
>TRBD1|-|TRBJ2-7|TRBV27
TGTGCCAGCAGTTTAAAACAGGGGACCTACGAGCAGTACTTC
CASSLKQGTYEQYF
>TRBD1|-|TRBJ2-1|TRBV19
TGTGCCAGTAGTCTCGCCGACCGGGACAGCTCCTACAATGAGCAGTTCTTC
CASSLADRDSSYNEQFF
>TRBD1|-|TRBJ2-2|TRBV27
TGTGCCAGTGAAGCAGGGGGCCCGGGCACCGGGGAGCTGTTTTTT
CASEAGGPGTGELFF
>-|-|TRBJ2-7|TRBV27
TGTGCCAGCAGTTTGACTAGTACTTTATACGAGCAGTACTTC
CASSLTSTLYEQYF
>TRBD1|-|TRBJ1-1|TRBV2
TGTGCCAGCAGTGGACAGGGAGAGGTTGAAGCTTTCTTT
CASSGQGEVEAFF
>-|-|TRBJ2-1|TRBV7-2
TGTGCCAGCAGCTTAATGGACAGCCTGAGTGAGCAGTTCTTC
CASSLMDSLSEQFF
>TRBD2|-|TRBJ2-1|TRBV29-1
TGCAGCGCCCGGGAGGGTAGCTCCTACAATGAGCAGTTCTTC
CSAREGSSYNEQFF
>-|few|TRBJ1-1|TRBV29-1
TGCAGCGTCGCGGGGCCAACCACTGGTGAAGCTTTCTTT
CSVAGPTTGEAFF
>TRBD1|-|TRBJ1-6|TRBV6-1
TGTGCCAGCAGGGAGACAGGGGTATCTAGTTCACCCCCCCACTTT
CASRETGVSSSPPHF
>-|-|TRBJ2-5|TRBV5-4
TGTGCCAGCAGCTCCAGGGATCAGACCCAGTACTTC
CASSSRDQTQYF